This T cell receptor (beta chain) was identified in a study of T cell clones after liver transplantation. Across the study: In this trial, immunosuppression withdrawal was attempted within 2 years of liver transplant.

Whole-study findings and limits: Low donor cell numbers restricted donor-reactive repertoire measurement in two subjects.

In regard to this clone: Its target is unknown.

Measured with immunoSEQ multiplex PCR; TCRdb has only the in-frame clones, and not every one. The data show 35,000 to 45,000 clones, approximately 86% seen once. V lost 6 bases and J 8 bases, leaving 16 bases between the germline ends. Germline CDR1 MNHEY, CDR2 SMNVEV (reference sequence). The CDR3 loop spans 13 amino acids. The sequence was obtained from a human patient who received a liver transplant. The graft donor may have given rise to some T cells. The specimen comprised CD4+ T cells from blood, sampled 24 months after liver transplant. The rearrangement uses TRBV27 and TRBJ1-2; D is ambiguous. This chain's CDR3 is CASSLGPRVGYTF. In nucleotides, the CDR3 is TGTGCCAGCAGCCTCGGACCTCGGGTAGGCTACACCTTC.